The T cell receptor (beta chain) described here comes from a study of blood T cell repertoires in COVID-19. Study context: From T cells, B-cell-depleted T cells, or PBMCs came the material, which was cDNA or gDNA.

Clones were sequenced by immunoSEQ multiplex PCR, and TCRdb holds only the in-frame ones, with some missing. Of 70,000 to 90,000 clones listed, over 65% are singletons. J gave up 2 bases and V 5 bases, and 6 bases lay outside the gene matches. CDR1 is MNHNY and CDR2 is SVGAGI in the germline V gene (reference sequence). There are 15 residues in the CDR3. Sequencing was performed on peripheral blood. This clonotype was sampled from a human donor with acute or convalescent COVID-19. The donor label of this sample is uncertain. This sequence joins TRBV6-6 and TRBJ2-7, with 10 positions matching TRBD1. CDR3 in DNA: TGTGCCAGCAGTCCAGCGGGGACAGGGGCCTACGAGCAGTACTTC. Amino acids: CASSPAGTGAYEQYF.